What follows are 12 T cell receptor beta chains derived from one specimen sequenced in a study of technical replicates of blood from a few donors. Clones were read by immunoSEQ multiplex PCR, and TCRdb kept only the in-frame ones, dropping some. The table has fewer than 90,000 clones, 92% seen once. Sequencing was done on a sample of T cells isolated from PBMCs. All receptors come from a human donor in good health.

The rearrangement joins TRBV6-4 to TRBJ2-3; tentatively, D is TRBD2 (6 bases). CDR1 is MRHNA and CDR2 is SNTAGT in the germline V gene. V was clipped by 0 bases and J by 5 bases, with 15 bases between them. The CDR3 is 16 residues long. This chain's CDR3 is CASSDSFAGLGDTQYF. CDR3 nucleotides: TGTGCCAGCAGTGACTCATTTGCGGGACTTGGAGATACGCAGTATTTT.

This chain joins TRBV5-8 and TRBJ2-1; 12 nucleotides match TRBD2. Germline trimming cut 0 bases from V and 7 bases from J; bases unmatched to any gene: 2. In germline, CDR1 is SGHTS, CDR2 YDEGEE. CDR3 length: 15 residues. Written as DNA, the CDR3 is TGTGCCAGCAGCTTGGGGACTAGCGGGATGAATGAGCAGTTCTTC. Amino acids: CASSLGTSGMNEQFF.

The genes are TRBV7-2 and TRBJ1-2, with no clear D. Germline assignment: CDR1 SGHTA and CDR2 FQGNSA. The CDR3 covers 12 residues. V lost 3 bases and J lost 4, with 6 bases in between. The CDR3 sequence is CASSFTVYGYTF. The CDR3 coding sequence is TGTGCCAGCAGCTTTACGGTCTATGGCTACACCTTC.

The chain employs TRBV6-1 and TRBJ2-5; a weak D match, TRBD2 (5 bases). V was clipped by 3 bases and J by 0 bases, with 5 bases between them. The CDR3 runs to 13 residues. From germline, CDR1 is MNHNS and CDR2 SASEGT. CDR3 residues: CASSERDQETQYF. The CDR3 DNA is TGTGCCAGCAGTGAGCGGGACCAAGAGACCCAGTACTTC.

The J gene is TRBJ1-2, the V gene TRBV28; the match to TRBD1 covers 8 bases. Per the germline V gene, CDR1 is MDHEN and CDR2 is SYDVKM. The V gene end was trimmed by 4 bases and the J gene end by 3 bases; junction bases not matched to a gene: 13. The CDR3 is 17 residues long. The CDR3 DNA is TGTGCCAGCAGTTCAGGGGGCGATGGCTTTATTGACTATGGCTACACCTTC. It encodes CASSSGGDGFIDYGYTF.

This chain joins TRBV5-6 and TRBJ2-1; 7 bases fit TRBD1. The CDR3 consists of 14 residues. Trimming cost V 9 bases and J 8 bases; bases outside gene matches: 14. In germline, CDR1 is SGHDT, CDR2 YYEEEE. CDR3 region: CATSRGGSSHEQFF. CDR3 DNA sequence: TGTGCCACTTCAAGAGGGGGCAGTTCCCATGAGCAGTTCTTC.

V is TRBV7-2 and J is TRBJ2-7; D may be TRBD2 (8 bases). Germline lookup yields CDR1 SGHTA and CDR2 FQGNSA. The V gene lost 5 bases and the J gene lost 2 bases, with 16 bases spanning the gap. The CDR3 length is 15 residues. The chain's CDR3 is CASSQTGTRAYEQYF. The CDR3, as DNA: TGTGCCAGCAGCCAGACAGGGACTAGGGCCTACGAGCAGTACTTC.

The chain couples TRBV4-1 to TRBJ2-1, with D perhaps TRBD2 (6 bases). Trimming left V 0 bases short and J 2 bases short, with 11 bases between. From germline, CDR1 is MGHRA and CDR2 YSYEKL. This CDR3 comprises 16 residues. The CDR3 DNA reads TGCGCCAGCAGCCAAGATGACGGGGGTACCTACAATGAGCAGTTCTTC. This codes for CASSQDDGGTYNEQFF.

The table lists this clone with a count of one. The CDR3 coding sequence is TGCGCCAGCAGCACTTCCGTGACGGAGAAGAACACTGAAGCTTTCTTT. Encoded protein: CASSTSVTEKNTEAFF. The chain links TRBV5-1 to TRBJ1-1, with no clear D. Germline CDR1 reads SGHRS; CDR2 reads YFSETQ. V lost 4 bases to trimming and J lost 1 base, with 17 bases between them. The CDR3 runs to 16 residues. Full variable domain (remainder filled in from reference TRBV5-1 and TRBJ1-1): KAGVTQTPRYLIKTRGQQVTLSCSPISGHRSVSWYQQTPGQGLQFLFEYFSETQRNKGNFPGRFSGRQFSNSRSEMNVSTLELGDSALYLCASSTSVTEKNTEAFFGQGTRLTVV.

This chain joins TRBV9 and TRBJ2-7; 9 bases are shared with TRBD2. The CDR3 sequence is 14 residues long. Germline CDR1 and CDR2: SGDLS and YYNGEE. V shed 3 bases, J shed 2 bases, and the junction held 3 bases outside the gene matches. In DNA, the CDR3 is TGTGCCAGCAGCGGAGTAGCGGGAGCCTACGAGCAGTACTTC. This codes for CASSGVAGAYEQYF.

This clone showed up just a few times. This chain links TRBV19 with TRBJ2-1; TRBD2 matches at 7 bases. V was pared by 9 bases and J by 6 bases, with 11 bases of the junction left unmatched. Germline CDR1 and CDR2: LNHDA and SQIVND (reference sequence). The CDR3 consists of 14 residues. The CDR3 reads CASSLGGLLNEQFF. CDR3 sequence (DNA): TGTGCCAGCTCCTTGGGAGGGCTACTCAATGAGCAGTTCTTC. Complete variable domain (other parts from reference TRBV19 and TRBJ2-1): DGGITQSPKYLFRKEGQNVTLSCEQNLNHDAMYWYRQDPGQGLRLIYYSQIVNDFQKGDIAEGYSVSREKKESFPLTVTSAQKNPTAFYLCASSLGGLLNEQFFGPGTRLTVL.

This rearrangement joins TRBV9 to TRBJ1-2; no definite D call. The germline V gene has CDR1 SGDLS and CDR2 YYNGEE. The CDR3 totals 16 residues. Trimming pared 3 bases from V and 2 bases from J, leaving 17 bases between. The CDR3 sequence is CASSGWETYFNYGYTF. The CDR3 DNA is TGTGCCAGCAGCGGTTGGGAGACCTACTTCAACTATGGCTACACCTTC.